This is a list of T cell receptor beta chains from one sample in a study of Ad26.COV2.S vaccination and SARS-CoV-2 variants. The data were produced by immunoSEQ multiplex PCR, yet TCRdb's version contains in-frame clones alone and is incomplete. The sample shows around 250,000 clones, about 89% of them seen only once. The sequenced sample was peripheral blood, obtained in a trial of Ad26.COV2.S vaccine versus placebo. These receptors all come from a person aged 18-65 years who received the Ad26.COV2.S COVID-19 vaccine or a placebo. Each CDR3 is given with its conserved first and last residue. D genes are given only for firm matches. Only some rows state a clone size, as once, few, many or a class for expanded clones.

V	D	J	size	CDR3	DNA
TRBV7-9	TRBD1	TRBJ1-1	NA	CASRSWGGTGETEAFF	TGTGCCAGCAGGTCCTGGGGCGGGACAGGGGAGACTGAAGCTTTCTTT
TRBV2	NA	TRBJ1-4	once	CASSDKSVGNEKLFF	TGTGCCAGCAGCGACAAGTCGGTCGGTAATGAAAAACTGTTTTTT
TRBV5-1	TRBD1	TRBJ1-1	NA	CASSLISGQGTEAFF	TGCGCCAGCAGCTTGATTAGCGGACAGGGCACTGAAGCTTTCTTT
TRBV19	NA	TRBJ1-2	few	CASSTDRDRGGYTF	TGTGCCAGTAGTACTGACCGGGACCGAGGGGGCTACACCTTC
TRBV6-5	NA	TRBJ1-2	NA	CASSPLQGGYGYTF	TGTGCCAGCAGTCCTTTACAGGGCGGGTATGGCTACACCTTC
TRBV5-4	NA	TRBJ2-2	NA	CASSVPGGAVRTGELFF	TGTGCCAGCAGCGTCCCAGGGGGGGCCGTTAGAACCGGGGAGCTGTTTTTT
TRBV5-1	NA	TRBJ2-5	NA	CASSLAVQETQYF	TGCGCCAGCAGCTTGGCCGTACAGGAGACCCAGTACTTC
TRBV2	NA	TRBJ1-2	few	CAHSRGTNGYTF	TGTGCCCACTCGCGGGGGACAAATGGCTACACCTTC
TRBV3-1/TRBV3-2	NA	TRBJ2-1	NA	CASSRVYNEQFF	TGTGCCAGCAGCCGGGTCTACAATGAGCAGTTCTTC
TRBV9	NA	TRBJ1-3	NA	CASSVTPVVSGNTIYF	TGTGCCAGCAGCGTAACCCCGGTCGTCTCTGGAAACACCATATATTTT
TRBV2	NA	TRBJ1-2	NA	CASSLTESGGYTF	TGTGCCAGCAGCTTAACCGAGAGCGGCGGCTACACCTTC
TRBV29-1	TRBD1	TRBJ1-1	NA	CSVENRGSNTEAFF	TGCAGCGTTGAAAACAGGGGTTCGAACACTGAAGCTTTCTTT